This T cell receptor beta chain was profiled in a study of Tregs in tolerant kidney transplant recipients (dated by TCRdb to 2018 to 2020). At the level of the whole study: Related donors were used in the transplants with nonmyeloablative bone marrow transplantation, and mixed chimerism was transient in the human trials. TCRbeta sequencing was used in the study to identify donor-specific regulatory T cells before combined kidney and bone marrow transplantation, and the identified cells were then tracked after transplant. General conclusions and limits of the study: Because the study included only a small number of patients, the results must be confirmed in larger populations and under other immunosuppression protocols. Expanding Tregs with activated donor B cells appeared to identify the most biologically relevant and donor-specific TCRbeta repertoire. In tolerant patients, donor-specific Tregs expanded more than Tregs overall, which suggests antigen-driven rather than nonspecific expansion. Biological reproducibility was not examined directly, but technical replication error appeared to be minimal. PCR primers changed over time for some patients, so nucleotide-level comparison across those patients' samples was not possible.

Genomic DNA was extracted from sorted cells with the QIAGEN DNeasy Blood and Tissue Kit for TCRbeta CDR3 sequencing. High-throughput TCRbeta CDR3 sequencing, which included PCR amplification with bias correction and internal controls, was done commercially through immunoSEQ. The study's own analysis went as follows. Unique productive TCRbeta sequences were defined by CDR3 nucleotide sequence where primers matched, otherwise by CDR3 amino acid sequence with Vbeta and Jbeta genes. As a correction for sorting error, sequences shared between sorted populations at a frequency ratio of 2:1 or less were discarded, and the remaining shared sequences were assigned to the higher population. A sequence was defined as donor-reactive if the sequence was expanded at least 5-fold in CFSE-low cells compared with unstimulated cells and had a frequency of at least 0.01% in CFSE-low cells. Repertoire divergence was quantified by Jensen-Shannon divergence calculated from the top 100 TCRbeta sequences ranked by frequency. For samples with multiple sequencing runs, sorting error was corrected in each run separately before the runs were combined. As stored in TCRdb, this immuneACCESS dataset retains in-frame rearrangements with V and J assigned. A fraction of the clones does not appear; measured against another copy, unresolved V genes explain less than half of the discrepancy, and the remainder lacks a known reason. V and J calls and clone size come straight from that table; D and trimming were deduced from the DNA. This sample's records show 25,000 to 35,000 clones. The leading ten clones occupy under 9% of the sample.

The sample's time point label is to be understood as: blood sample drawn before combined kidney and bone marrow transplant. Unstimulated Tregs (CD4+CD25+CD127-), CD4+ non-Tregs (CD4+CD25-), CD4 and CD8 cells were FACS-sorted from thawed PBMCs. Patients were 4 combined kidney and bone marrow transplant recipients from the ITN036ST trial, and only these trial subjects had samples available. Healthy control blood was processed to PBMCs with a Ficoll density gradient and then cryopreserved, whereas patient PBMCs were collected both before and after transplant. Concerning this clone itself: Its antigen is still unknown. The read comes to an end 3 residues before the CDR3 does, leaving the germline J gene to fill in the end.

From the cysteine up to the phenylalanine, the CDR3 has a length of 15 residues. The DNA has 36 bases, all within the CDR3, and is read from base 1. The germline V gene (reference sequence) sets CDR1 to LNHDA and CDR2 to SQIVND. The V end gives up 5 bases and the J end 1 base, leaving 6 bases in the junction not matched to a gene. The rearrangement joined TRBV19 to TRBJ1-1, and 8 junctional nucleotides match TRBD1. The TCR originated in a human donor who received a combined kidney and bone marrow transplant. The source material was CD8+ T cells from blood, sampled before the transplant. The CDR3 has the sequence CASSWTGIQNTEAFF. Partial CDR3 DNA: TGTGCCAGTAGTTGGACAGGGATTCAGAACACTGAA.